A selection of T cell receptor beta chains follows, all from one sample in a study of T-cell reconstitution after alpha-beta-depleted transplantation in children. MiXCR was run by TCRdb on the PCR reads, yielding one entry per CDR3 protein. The sample gives some 490,000 distinct CDR3 sequences, approximately 12% of which show up once; around 6.1% is in the top ten. The sample in question was PBMCs from the stem cell graft donor, obtained from the stem cell graft. Every receptor here comes from a human donor who donated a stem cell graft to a child with combined immunodeficiency. Each CDR3 is given with its conserved first and last residue. The order of the fields is V gene, clone size, J gene, D gene, CDR3 DNA, CDR3 protein. The D gene is left open where the match is weak. Clone size is stated in some rows and not others, as once, few, many or a class when expanded.

>TRBV29-1|few|TRBJ2-1|TRBD2
TGCAGCGTCTTTTCGGGACTAAAAAGGAGTGAGCAGTTCTTC
CSVFSGLKRSEQFF
>TRBV9|few|TRBJ2-1|NA
TGTGCCAGCAGCGTAGCTTTAGGCACCTACAATGAGCAGTTCTTC
CASSVALGTYNEQFF
>TRBV20-1|NA|TRBJ2-1|NA
TGCTGTGCTAGAGAGTGGGGGGAGACGTACAATGAGCAGTTCTTC
CCAREWGETYNEQFF
>TRBV7-6|NA|TRBJ1-4|NA
TGTGCCAGCAGCTTAGAACCTGCAACTAATGAAAAACTGTTTTTT
CASSLEPATNEKLFF
>TRBV10-3|many|TRBJ2-2|TRBD1
TGTGCCATCAGTGAGGACGGCAGGGGGCATGACACCGGGGAGCTGTTTTTT
CAISEDGRGHDTGELFF
>TRBV14|few|TRBJ2-1|NA
TGTGCCAGCAGCCAAGTGAGCACCTCCACCTACAATGAGCAGTTCTTC
CASSQVSTSTYNEQFF
>TRBV5-1|few|TRBJ2-1|TRBD1
TGCGCCAGCAGCCCTAACAAACAGGGGTTCGTCGATGAGCAGTTCTTC
CASSPNKQGFVDEQFF
>TRBV5-4|NA|TRBJ2-2|NA
TGTGCCAGCAGCCCCCGCAACCAAGGGGAGCTGTTTTTT
CASSPRNQGELFF
>TRBV27|few|TRBJ2-1|TRBD2
TGTGCCAGCAGTTTCAGCGGGACTAGCGGAGTCAATGAGCAGTTCTTC
CASSFSGTSGVNEQFF
>TRBV6-5|NA|TRBJ2-7|TRBD2
TGTGCCAGCAGTTACGATGGTAGCGGGTATCTTAACGAGCAGTACTTC
CASSYDGSGYLNEQYF
>TRBV6-5|NA|TRBJ1-4|NA
TGTGCCAGCAGACTATTCGGGCAGGGGAATGAAAAACTGTTTTTT
CASRLFGQGNEKLFF
>TRBV5-1|NA|TRBJ1-3|TRBD1
TGCGCCAGCAGTCGGGACAGGGCAGACGGAAACACCATATATTTT
CASSRDRADGNTIYF
>TRBV7-2|NA|TRBJ2-7|NA
TGTGCCAGCAGCTTAGCGCTTACGGGAGCCTCCTACGAGCAGTACTTC
CASSLALTGASYEQYF
>TRBV6-1|few|TRBJ2-7|TRBD2
TGTGCCAGCAGTACGACTAGCGGGTCAGCCTACGAGCAGTACTTC
CASSTTSGSAYEQYF
>TRBV24-1|NA|TRBJ2-2|NA
TGTGCCACCAGTGAAAGGGGGACCACCGGGGAGCTGTTTTTT
CATSERGTTGELFF
>TRBV5-1|NA|TRBJ2-3|TRBD2
TGCGCCAGCAGCCCTTGGGCTAGCGGGGGGAACACAGATACGCAGTATTTT
CASSPWASGGNTDTQYF
>TRBV7-9|few|TRBJ2-3|TRBD2
TGTGCCAGCAGCTTAGGGGCTAGCGGGAGTGGCACAGATACGCAGTATTTT
CASSLGASGSGTDTQYF
>TRBV30|NA|TRBJ2-3|NA
TGTGCCTGGACCCCCAGCCAATTGGCAGATACGCAGTATTTT
CAWTPSQLADTQYF
>TRBV24-1|few|TRBJ2-1|NA
TGTGCCACCAGTGATCCCTCGGACAAGGCCGATGAGCAGTTCTTC
CATSDPSDKADEQFF
>TRBV5-1|many|TRBJ1-5|TRBD1
TGCGCCAGCAGCTTGGGGGACAGGCATCAGCCCCAGCATTTT
CASSLGDRHQPQHF
>TRBV6-5|many|TRBJ2-1|TRBD1
TGTGCCAGCAGCAGACAGGGTGAGCAGTTCTTC
CASSRQGEQFF
>TRBV30|NA|TRBJ2-5|TRBD1
TGTGCCTGGAGGCTGCGGACAGGGGGCCGAGAGACCCAGTACTTC
CAWRLRTGGRETQYF
>TRBV20-1|NA|TRBJ2-3|TRBD2
TGCAGTGCTAGAGGAGTACCCCCGGGACTAGCGGGAGGGGACACAGATACGCAGTATTTT
CSARGVPPGLAGGDTDTQYF
>TRBV12-3/TRBV12-4|few|TRBJ2-5|TRBD2
TGTGCCAGCAGTTTTCTAGCGGGGGGAGGAGAGACCCAGTACTTC
CASSFLAGGGETQYF
>TRBV12-3/TRBV12-4|many|TRBJ1-1|NA
TGTGCCAGCAGTTTAGTGTCAGGGTTGGGCACTGAAGCTTTCTTT
CASSLVSGLGTEAFF
>TRBV12-3/TRBV12-4|few|TRBJ1-1|TRBD1
TGTGCCAGCAGTATGACAGGGGGAGTGAAGACTGAAGCTTTCTTT
CASSMTGGVKTEAFF
>TRBV20-1|NA|TRBJ2-1|NA
TGCAGTGCGCCCACGCCGGACACTCGCTCCTACAATGAGCAGTTCTTC
CSAPTPDTRSYNEQFF
>TRBV19|NA|TRBJ2-1|TRBD2
TGTGCCAGTAGTATAGTACGGGAGGGCCGCAATGAGCAGTTCTTC
CASSIVREGRNEQFF
>TRBV30|many|TRBJ1-5|NA
TGTGCCTGGAGTGTAAAGGGTAACAATCAGCCCCAGCATTTT
CAWSVKGNNQPQHF
>TRBV5-1|NA|TRBJ2-1|NA
TGCGCCAGCAGCTTGGATCCGGGGGTATACAATGAGCAGTTCTTC
CASSLDPGVYNEQFF
>TRBV20-1|few|TRBJ2-7|NA
TGCAGTGCTAGAAGGGCCACTTCCTACGAGCAGTACTTC
CSARRATSYEQYF
>TRBV24-1|few|TRBJ2-3|TRBD2
TGTGCCACCTCCTCGACTAGCGGGGGAAAAAGCACAGATACGCAGTATTTT
CATSSTSGGKSTDTQYF
>TRBV7-2|NA|TRBJ2-7|TRBD2
TGTGCCAGCAGCTGGGGCGGAGCGGGAGGGCCTCGTGAGCAGTACTTC
CASSWGGAGGPREQYF
>TRBV25-1|many|TRBJ2-5|NA
TGTGCCAGCAGATCGACCAACGAGGCCCAGTACTTC
CASRSTNEAQYF
>TRBV12-5|NA|TRBJ2-7|NA
TGTGCTAGTGGTTTGGGAAGTGACAGTTTCTCCTACGAGCAGTACTTC
CASGLGSDSFSYEQYF
>TRBV20-1|many|TRBJ1-4|NA
TGCAGTGCTAGATGGGCTCCCAGGGGAGCTAATGAAAAACTGTTTTTT
CSARWAPRGANEKLFF
>TRBV7-6|many|TRBJ2-7|TRBD1
TGTGCCAGCAGCTTAACCGGGACAGACTACGAGCAGTACTTC
CASSLTGTDYEQYF
>TRBV9|NA|TRBJ1-6|TRBD1
TGTGCCAGCAGTTCGGGACAGGGGGCTTCACCCCTCCACTTT
CASSSGQGASPLHF
>TRBV6-5|few|TRBJ2-2|NA
TGTGCCAGCAGTTACTTAGTGGGAGGCGGGGAGCTGTTTTTT
CASSYLVGGGELFF
>TRBV7-2|NA|TRBJ2-3|NA
TGTGCCAGCAGCCCAGAACGACTATGGGCAGATACGCAGTATTTT
CASSPERLWADTQYF